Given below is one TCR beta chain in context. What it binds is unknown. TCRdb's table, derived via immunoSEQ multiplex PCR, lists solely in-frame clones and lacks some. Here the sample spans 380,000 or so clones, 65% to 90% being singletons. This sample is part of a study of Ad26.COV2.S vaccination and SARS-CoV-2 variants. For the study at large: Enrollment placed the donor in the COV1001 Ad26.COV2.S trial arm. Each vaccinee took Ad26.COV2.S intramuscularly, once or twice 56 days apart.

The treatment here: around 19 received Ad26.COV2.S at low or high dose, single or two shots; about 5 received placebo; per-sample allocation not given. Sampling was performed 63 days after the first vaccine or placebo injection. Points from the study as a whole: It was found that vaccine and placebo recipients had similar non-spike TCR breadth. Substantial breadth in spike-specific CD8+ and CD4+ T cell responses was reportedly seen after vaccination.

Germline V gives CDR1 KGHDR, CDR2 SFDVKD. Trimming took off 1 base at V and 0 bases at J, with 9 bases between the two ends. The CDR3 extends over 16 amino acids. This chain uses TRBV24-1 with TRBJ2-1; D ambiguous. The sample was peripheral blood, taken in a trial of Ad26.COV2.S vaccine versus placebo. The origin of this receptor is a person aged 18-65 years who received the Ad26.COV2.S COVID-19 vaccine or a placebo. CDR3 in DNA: TGTGCCACCAGTGATTTTGGACCAACCTCCTACAATGAGCAGTTCTTC. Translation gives CATSDFGPTSYNEQFF.